Below are 10 T cell receptor beta chains sequenced from a single sample in a study of T cells in Graves' hyperthyroidism and ophthalmopathy. Researchers took RNA transcripts and amplified the TCR beta CDR3 regions from them. When the TCR CDR3 underwent first-round RT-PCR, the HTBI primer set was used. TCRdb analysed the multiplex PCR reads with MiXCR anew, one entry per CDR3 protein. The sample carries 100,000 to 140,000 distinct CDR3 sequences, roughly 15% recorded once. The sample consisted of blood. Receptors originate from a woman aged 45-60 years with Graves' hyperthyroidism.

There are many counts of this clonotype. V is TRBV20-1 and J is TRBJ1-2; D unresolved. Germline CDR1 DFQATT, CDR2 SNEGSKA (reference sequence). The CDR3 runs to 14 residues. Trimming cost V 0 bases and J 8 bases, with 16 bases left between them. This CDR3 reads CSARDVDTGSGYTF. The CDR3 DNA reads as TGCAGTGCTAGAGATGTGGATACGGGGAGCGGCTACACCTTC.

This clonotype appeared many times. The chain couples TRBV12-3 or TRBV12-4 to TRBJ2-3, with no clear D. V lost 2 bases and J lost 6, with 3 bases in between. CDR3 length: 11 residues. The CDR3 sequence: CASSLQDTQYF. The CDR3 bases are TGTGCCAGCAGTTTACAGGATACGCAGTATTTT.

This clonotype has a count of ten or more. The genes are TRBV29-1 and TRBJ1-2; D unclear. V was clipped by 2 bases and J by 4 bases, with 11 bases between them. The length of the CDR3 is 13 residues. Germline loops: CDR1 SQVTM, CDR2 ANQGSEA. CDR3 region: CSVEPGRTYGYTF. The CDR3 coding sequence is TGCAGCGTTGAACCGGGAAGGACCTATGGCTACACCTTC.

The chain links TRBV4-1 to TRBJ1-2; 7 nucleotides match TRBD1. The CDR3 spans 14 residues. V was clipped by 1 base and J by 2 bases; unmatched bases: 1. Germline-derived CDR1 and CDR2 are MGHRA and YSYEKL. CDR3 DNA: TGCGCCAGCAGCCAAGCGACAGGGAACTATGGCTACACCTTC. Translated, it gives CASSQATGNYGYTF.

This clonotype has at least ten counts. The rearrangement uses TRBV2 and TRBJ2-7; D not certain. The CDR3 is 15 residues long. Trimming stripped 5 bases from V and 0 bases from J, with 14 bases between. CDR1 and CDR2 from the germline V gene are SNHLY and FYNNEI. The DNA for the CDR3 is TGTGCCAGCAGTCACGATCTCGGTTACTCCTACGAGCAGTACTTC. It yields the protein CASSHDLGYSYEQYF.

This clonotype came up many times. V usage is TRBV6-1 and J usage is TRBJ1-2, with D perhaps TRBD1 (5 bases). CDR1 MNHNS and CDR2 SASEGT come from the germline V gene. Between the trimmed V and J ends, which lost 5 bases and 2 bases, there was a span of 21 bases. This CDR3 is built from 17 residues. The CDR3 spells CASSPLIPQGTNYGYTF. CDR3 in DNA: TGTGCCAGCAGTCCCCTGATCCCTCAGGGAACCAACTATGGCTACACCTTC.

This clonotype showed up many times. The gene calls are TRBV6-1 and TRBJ1-4, with D hard to call. The V gene lost 1 base and the J gene lost 8 bases, with 8 bases spanning the gap. Per the germline V gene, CDR1 is MNHNS and CDR2 is SASEGT. The CDR3 contains 13 residues. This chain's CDR3 is CASSEVTPEKLFF. CDR3 nucleotide sequence: TGTGCCAGCAGTGAAGTGACCCCGGAAAAACTGTTTTTT.

Ten or more counts support this clonotype. This rearrangement joins TRBV11-2 to TRBJ1-1; D may be TRBD1 (6 bases). The CDR3 runs to 16 residues. Germline V gene data show CDR1 as SGHAT and CDR2 as FQNNGV. The V gene lost 5 bases and the J gene lost 2 bases, with 18 bases spanning the gap. CDR3 protein: CASSGWGGDGNTEAFF. The CDR3 coding sequence is TGTGCCAGCAGCGGGTGGGGGGGCGATGGAAACACTGAAGCTTTCTTT.

The table lists this clonotype with many counts. The rearrangement uses TRBV7-2 and TRBJ2-3; the D is unclear. V was clipped by 2 bases and J by 0 bases, with 12 bases between them. Looked up from germline, CDR1 is SGHTA and CDR2 is FQGNSA. The CDR3 has 16 residues. CDR3 sequence (DNA): TGTGCCAGCAGCTTAAGCGCAGACTTTAGCACAGATACGCAGTATTTT. It yields the protein CASSLSADFSTDTQYF. Drawing the rest from reference TRBV7-2 and TRBJ2-3, the complete variable domain is GAGVSQSPSNKVTEKGKDVELRCDPISGHTALYWYRQSLGQGLEFLIYFQGNSAPDKSGLPSDRFSAERTGGSVSTLTIQRTQQEDSAVYLCASSLSADFSTDTQYFGPGTRLTVL.

There are many counts of this clonotype. This chain links TRBV20-1 with TRBJ2-3; the D is unclear. Trimming took 1 base from V and 0 from J, leaving 11 bases between them. The CDR3 consists of 15 residues. Germline V gene sequence: CDR1 DFQATT, CDR2 SNEGSKA (reference sequence). The CDR3 reads CSARAPYASTDTQYF. Here the CDR3 DNA reads TGCAGTGCTAGAGCCCCTTACGCCAGCACAGATACGCAGTATTTT.